What follows is one TCR beta chain and its context. Germline CDR1 SEHNR, CDR2 FQNEAQ (reference sequence). Unmatched junction bases numbered 7, after V lost 5 bases and J lost 6 bases. The CDR3 consists of 14 residues. The record originates from a study of blood T cell repertoires in COVID-19. Here immunoSEQ multiplex PCR was the method, and the copy in TCRdb shows in-frame clones only, minus some. The table has tens of thousands of clones, around 80% seen once; the top ten hold approximately 12%. Material: peripheral blood. The J gene is TRBJ1-1, the V gene TRBV7-9, with 9 bases that match TRBD1. The receptor's source is a human donor in a cohort sampled during active COVID-19. CDR3 protein: CASSQGQGRAEAFF. The CDR3 DNA sequence: TGTGCCAGCAGCCAGGGACAGGGAAGGGCTGAAGCTTTCTTT.